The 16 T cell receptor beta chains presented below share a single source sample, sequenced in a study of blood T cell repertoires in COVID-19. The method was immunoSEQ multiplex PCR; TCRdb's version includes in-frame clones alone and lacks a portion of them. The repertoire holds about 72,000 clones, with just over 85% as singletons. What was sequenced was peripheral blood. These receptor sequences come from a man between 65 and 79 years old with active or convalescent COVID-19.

CDR3 residues: CASSEGEVAAYEQYF. The DNA of the CDR3 is TGTGCCAGCAGTGAAGGGGAGGTGGCTGCCTACGAGCAGTACTTC. This chain links TRBV25-1 with TRBJ2-7; D perhaps matches TRBD2 (6 bases). From germline, CDR1 is MGHDK and CDR2 SYGVNS. The CDR3 is 15 amino acids. Trimming removed 2 bases from V and 2 bases from J, with 13 bases in between.

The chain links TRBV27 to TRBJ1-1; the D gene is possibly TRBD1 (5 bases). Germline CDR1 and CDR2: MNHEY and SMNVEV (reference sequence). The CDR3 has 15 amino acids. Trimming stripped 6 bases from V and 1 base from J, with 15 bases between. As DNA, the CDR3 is TGTGCCAGCAGCCTTCAGGGCCTTAGGAACACTGAAGCTTTCTTT. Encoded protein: CASSLQGLRNTEAFF.

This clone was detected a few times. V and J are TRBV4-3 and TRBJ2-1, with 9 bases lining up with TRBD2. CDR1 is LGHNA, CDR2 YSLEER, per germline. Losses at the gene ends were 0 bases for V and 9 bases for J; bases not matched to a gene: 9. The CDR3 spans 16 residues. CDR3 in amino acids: CASSQEGGRAIGEQFF. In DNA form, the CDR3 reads TGCGCCAGCAGCCAAGAGGGCGGGAGGGCCATCGGTGAGCAGTTCTTC.

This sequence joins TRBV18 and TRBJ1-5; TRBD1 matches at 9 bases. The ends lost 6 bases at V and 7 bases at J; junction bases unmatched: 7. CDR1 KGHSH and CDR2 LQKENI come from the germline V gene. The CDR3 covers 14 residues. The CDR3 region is CASSQGQGSQPQHF. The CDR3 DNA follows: TGTGCCAGCTCCCAGGGACAGGGCAGCCAGCCCCAGCATTTT.

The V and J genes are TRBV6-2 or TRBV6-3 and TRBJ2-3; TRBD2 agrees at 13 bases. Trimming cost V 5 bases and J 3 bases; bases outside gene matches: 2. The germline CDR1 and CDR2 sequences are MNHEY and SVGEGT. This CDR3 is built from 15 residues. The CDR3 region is CASSPGLAGTDTQYF. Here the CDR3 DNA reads TGTGCCAGCAGTCCGGGACTAGCGGGGACAGATACGCAGTATTTT.

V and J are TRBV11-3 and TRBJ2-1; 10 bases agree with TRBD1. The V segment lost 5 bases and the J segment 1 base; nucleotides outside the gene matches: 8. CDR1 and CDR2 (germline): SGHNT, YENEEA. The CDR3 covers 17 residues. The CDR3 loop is CASSKGRGQGSYNEQFF. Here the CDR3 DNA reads TGTGCCAGCAGCAAAGGAAGGGGACAGGGGTCCTACAATGAGCAGTTCTTC.

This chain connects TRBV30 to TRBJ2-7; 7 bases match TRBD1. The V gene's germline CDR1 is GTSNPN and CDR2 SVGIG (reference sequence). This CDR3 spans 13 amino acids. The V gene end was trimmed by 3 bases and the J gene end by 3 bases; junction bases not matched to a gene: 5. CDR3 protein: CAWRLTGSYEQYF. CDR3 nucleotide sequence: TGTGCCTGGAGATTGACAGGGAGCTACGAGCAGTACTTC.

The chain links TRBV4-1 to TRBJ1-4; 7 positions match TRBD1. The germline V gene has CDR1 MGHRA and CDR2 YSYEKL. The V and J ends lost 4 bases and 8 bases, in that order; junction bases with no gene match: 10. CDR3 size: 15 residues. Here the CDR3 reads CASSLQTGLNEKLFF. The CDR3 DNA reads TGCGCCAGCAGCCTGCAGACAGGGTTGAACGAAAAACTGTTTTTT.

In nucleotides, the CDR3 is TGTGCCAGCAGCCAAGATAGACAGGGATACTATGGCTACACCTTC. Amino acid sequence: CASSQDRQGYYGYTF. V and J are TRBV4-2 and TRBJ1-2; 7 nucleotides match TRBD1. From germline, CDR1 is LGHNA and CDR2 YNFKEQ. The CDR3 length is 15 residues. V trimming: 0 bases; J trimming: 3 bases; junction bases outside the gene matches: 4.

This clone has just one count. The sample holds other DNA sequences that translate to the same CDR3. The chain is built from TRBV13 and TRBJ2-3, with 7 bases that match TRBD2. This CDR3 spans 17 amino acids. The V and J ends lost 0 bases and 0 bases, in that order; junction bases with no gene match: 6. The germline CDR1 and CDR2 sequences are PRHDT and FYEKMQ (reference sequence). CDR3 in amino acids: CASSLGRLAASTDTQYF. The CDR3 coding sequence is TGTGCCAGCAGCTTAGGTCGGCTAGCGGCTAGCACAGATACGCAGTATTTT.

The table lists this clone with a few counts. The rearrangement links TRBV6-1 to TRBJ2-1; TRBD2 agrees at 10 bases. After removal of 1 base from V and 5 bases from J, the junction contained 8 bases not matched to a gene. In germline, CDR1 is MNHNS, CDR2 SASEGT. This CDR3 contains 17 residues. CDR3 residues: CASSEVLAGEGHNEQFF. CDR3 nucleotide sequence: TGTGCCAGCAGTGAAGTCCTAGCGGGAGAGGGGCACAATGAGCAGTTCTTC.

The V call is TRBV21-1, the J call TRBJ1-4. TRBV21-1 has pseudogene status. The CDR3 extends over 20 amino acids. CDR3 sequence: CASSKANGELRGPNPEKLFF. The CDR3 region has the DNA TGTGCCAGCAGCAAAGCGAACGGCGAGTTGCGGGGACCTAACCCTGAAAAACTGTTTTTT.

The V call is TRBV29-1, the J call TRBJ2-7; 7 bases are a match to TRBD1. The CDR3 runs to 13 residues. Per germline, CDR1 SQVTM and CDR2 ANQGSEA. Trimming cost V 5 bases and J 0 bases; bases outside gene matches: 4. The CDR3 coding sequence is TGCAGCGTTTGGGACAGTCCCTCCTACGAGCAGTACTTC. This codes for CSVWDSPSYEQYF.

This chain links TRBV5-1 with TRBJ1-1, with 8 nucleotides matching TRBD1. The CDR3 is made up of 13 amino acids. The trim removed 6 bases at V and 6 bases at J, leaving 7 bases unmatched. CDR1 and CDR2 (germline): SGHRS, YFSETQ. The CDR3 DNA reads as TGCGCCAGCACAAAAGACAGGGGTCCTGAAGCTTTCTTT. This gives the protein CASTKDRGPEAFF.

CDR3: CAWSVSGGDQPQHF. The CDR3 DNA sequence: TGTGCCTGGAGTGTGTCGGGGGGCGATCAGCCCCAGCATTTT. The gene calls are TRBV30 and TRBJ1-5, with D possibly TRBD1 on 6 matching bases. Trimming shortened V by 0 bases and J by 5 bases, and 11 bases separated the two germline ends. Germline assignment: CDR1 GTSNPN and CDR2 SVGIG (reference sequence). The CDR3 has 14 amino acids.

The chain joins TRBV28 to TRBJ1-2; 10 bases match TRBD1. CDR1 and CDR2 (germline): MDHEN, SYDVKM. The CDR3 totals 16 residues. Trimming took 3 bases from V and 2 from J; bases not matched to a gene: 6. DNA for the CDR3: TGTGCCAGCAGTTTCCCTCCGGGACAGGGGAACTATGGCTACACCTTC. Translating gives CASSFPPGQGNYGYTF.